The source of this T cell receptor beta chain is a study of blood T cell repertoires in COVID-19. Overall study: Sites in the United States, Italy and Spain provided acute and convalescent COVID-19 samples. PBMCs, B-cell-depleted T cells, or T cells were the source of the cDNA or gDNA that made up the material.

Seattle researchers signed up patients amid active infection and tracked them longitudinally. The CDR3 contains 12 residues. V lost 3 bases and J lost 5; bases outside the gene matches: 1. Germline CDR1 SNHLY, CDR2 FYNNEI. Original analysis: Nucleated cell number was recorded as an estimate derived from reference gene primer amplification. Here immunoSEQ multiplex PCR was the method, and the copy in TCRdb shows in-frame clones only, minus some. V and J calls and clone size are as listed in that table; D and trimming were resolved from the DNA. The sample records 180,000 or so clones, under 90% being singletons.

The TCR sequence derives from a person between 70 and 80 years old with COVID-19, enrolled during active disease. The rearrangement joins TRBV2 to TRBJ2-7; 7 bases line up with TRBD2. The sequenced sample consisted of peripheral blood. The CDR3 spells CASSELADEQYF. As DNA, the CDR3 is TGTGCCAGCAGTGAGCTAGCGGACGAGCAGTACTTC.